The T cell receptor (beta chain) described here comes from a study of radiation and T cells in renal cell carcinoma. Regarding the study as a whole: In blood, top tumor clones expanded by 2 weeks, shrinking by 4. No pretreatment tumor biopsies were available for baseline clonotypes.

Only in-frame clones appear in the TCRdb table, and some are missing; sequencing was by immunoSEQ multiplex PCR. The data show 95,000 to 150,000 clones, about four fifths seen once. For this clone: Its cognate antigen is unknown.

Germline V gives CDR1 SGHTA, CDR2 FQGNSA. This CDR3 is 14 amino acids long. Deletions cut 5 bases from V and 2 bases from J, with 11 bases between. As for time point: baseline pretreatment blood. Indicated treatment: 15 Gy SBRT to primary tumor, nephrectomy 4 weeks later. Serial blood draws occurred at baseline and 2 and 4 weeks post-SBRT. This renal cell carcinoma was of the clear cell type. The sample consisted of blood, taken from a patient whose treatment included radiotherapy and nephrectomy. This sequence was found in a woman aged 55-75 years with renal cell carcinoma. This chain connects TRBV7-2 to TRBJ2-3; maybe TRBD1 (6 bases). This CDR3 is CASSIWDNTDTQYF. CDR3 nucleotides: TGTGCCAGCAGCATATGGGACAACACAGATACGCAGTATTTT.